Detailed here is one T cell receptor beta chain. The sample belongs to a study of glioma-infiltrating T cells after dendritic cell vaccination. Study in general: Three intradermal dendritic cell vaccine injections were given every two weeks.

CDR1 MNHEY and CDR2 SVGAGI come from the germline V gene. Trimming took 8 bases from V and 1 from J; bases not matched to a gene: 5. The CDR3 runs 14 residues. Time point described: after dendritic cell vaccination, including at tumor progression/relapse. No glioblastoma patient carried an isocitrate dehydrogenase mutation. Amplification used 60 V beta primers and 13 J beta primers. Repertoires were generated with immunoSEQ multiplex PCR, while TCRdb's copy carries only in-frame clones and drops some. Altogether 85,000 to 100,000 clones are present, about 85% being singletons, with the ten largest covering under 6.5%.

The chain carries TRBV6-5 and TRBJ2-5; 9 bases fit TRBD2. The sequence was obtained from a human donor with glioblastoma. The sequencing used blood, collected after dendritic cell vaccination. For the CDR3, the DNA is TGTGCCAGCGCCCTAGCGGGGCGCCAAGAGACCCAGTACTTC. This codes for CASALAGRQETQYF.